These 23 T cell receptor beta chains were sequenced from one sample in a study of blood T cell repertoires in COVID-19. Profiling relied on immunoSEQ multiplex PCR, and the TCRdb table lists in-frame clones only, not all of them. The data show approximately 44,000 clones, with more than 70% seen just once and approximately 28% held by the top ten. Sequencing was carried out using peripheral blood. These receptor sequences come from a woman aged 80 or over with acute or convalescent COVID-19.

This clone was detected once. V gene TRBV6-1 combines with J gene TRBJ2-1, with D unclear. V dropped 3 bases and J dropped 5 bases, with 5 bases sitting between them. Germline values: CDR1 MNHNS, CDR2 SASEGT. CDR3 length: 12 amino acids. DNA for the CDR3: TGTGCCAGCAGTGACCCAAACAATGAGCAGTTCTTC. It specifies CASSDPNNEQFF.

This clone showed up just a few times. The chain is built from TRBV24-1 and TRBJ2-1; 7 nucleotides align to TRBD1. Germline V gives CDR1 KGHDR, CDR2 SFDVKD. V was clipped by 9 bases and J by 0 bases; unmatched bases: 7. The length of the CDR3 is 15 residues. The chain's CDR3 is CATGADRSSYNEQFF. CDR3 nucleotide sequence: TGTGCCACCGGAGCGGACAGGAGCTCCTACAATGAGCAGTTCTTC.

This clone appeared a single time. The gene calls are TRBV3-1 (or the pseudogene TRBV3-2) and TRBJ2-5, with D hard to call. The CDR3 totals 13 residues. Trimming cost V 6 bases and J 0 bases, with 8 bases left between them. CDR1 and CDR2 (germline): LGHDT, YNNKEL (reference sequence). The CDR3 spells CASSKSYQETQYF. CDR3 nucleotide sequence: TGTGCCAGCAGTAAATCGTACCAAGAGACCCAGTACTTC.

The J gene is TRBJ1-5, the V gene TRBV30; 12 bases line up with TRBD1. There are 15 residues in the CDR3. Trimming cost V 1 base and J 6 bases; bases outside gene matches: 4. Germline V gene lookup returns CDR1 GTSNPN and CDR2 SVGIG (reference sequence). Here the CDR3 reads CAWSAGTGGIQPQHF. Written as DNA, the CDR3 is TGTGCCTGGAGTGCGGGGACAGGGGGCATTCAGCCCCAGCATTTT. The whole variable domain, filled in from reference TRBV30 and TRBJ1-5, reads SQTIHQWPATLVQPVGSPLSLECTVEGTSNPNLYWYRQAAGRGLQLLFYSVGIGQISSEVPQNLSASRPQDRQFILSSKKLLLSDSGFYLCAWSAGTGGIQPQHFGDGTRLSIL.

V gene TRBV18 combines with J gene TRBJ1-2; a weak D match, TRBD1 (5 bases). This CDR3 has 15 amino acids. The germline CDR1 and CDR2 sequences are KGHSH and LQKENI. V was pared by 2 bases and J by 7 bases, with 17 bases between. DNA for the CDR3: TGTGCCAGCTCACCAACAGGTTCTCCCCTCGCTGGCTACACCTTC. It yields the protein CASSPTGSPLAGYTF.

This clone was detected once. The V gene is TRBV5-1, the J gene TRBJ2-1, with 8 bases that match TRBD2. The length of the CDR3 is 15 residues. After removal of 2 bases from V and 8 bases from J, the junction contained 9 bases not matched to a gene. Per the germline V gene, CDR1 is SGHRS and CDR2 is YFSETQ. CDR3 amino acids: CASSFTGGFGDEQFF. CDR3 sequence (DNA): TGCGCCAGCAGCTTTACGGGGGGGTTTGGCGATGAGCAGTTCTTC.

This chain links TRBV11-2 with TRBJ2-3, with a possible D match to TRBD1 (5 bases). The CDR3 has 15 residues. The germline CDR1 and CDR2 sequences are SGHAT and FQNNGV. V was pared by 3 bases and J by 4 bases, with 14 bases between. The CDR3 sequence is CASSFSMWGADTQYF. CDR3 bases: TGTGCCAGCAGCTTTTCGATGTGGGGCGCAGATACGCAGTATTTT.

The V gene is TRBV28, the J gene TRBJ2-3; a weak D match, TRBD1 (6 bases). The CDR3 length is 14 residues. V shed 7 bases and J shed 2 bases, with 13 bases lying between them. The germline V gene encodes CDR1 MDHEN and CDR2 SYDVKM. DNA for the CDR3: TGTGCCAGCACTATTACAGGGTCCACAGATACGCAGTATTTT. Protein sequence: CASTITGSTDTQYF.

The table lists this clone with a count of one. The J gene is TRBJ2-3, the V gene TRBV5-1, with 7 bases that match TRBD1. The CDR3 spans 14 residues. Germline V gives CDR1 SGHRS, CDR2 YFSETQ. V lost 5 bases and J lost 3; bases outside the gene matches: 6. CDR3 coding DNA: TGCGCCAGCAGACCGGGACAGCTGACAGATACGCAGTATTTT. Translated, it gives CASRPGQLTDTQYF. Full variable domain (rest looked up from reference TRBV5-1 and TRBJ2-3): KAGVTQTPRYLIKTRGQQVTLSCSPISGHRSVSWYQQTPGQGLQFLFEYFSETQRNKGNFPGRFSGRQFSNSRSEMNVSTLELGDSALYLCASRPGQLTDTQYFGPGTRLTVL.

The rearrangement uses TRBV7-9 and TRBJ2-1, with 9 bases identical to TRBD2. Losses at the gene ends were 7 bases for V and 4 bases for J; bases not matched to a gene: 11. The CDR3 has 16 amino acids. Germline lookup yields CDR1 SEHNR and CDR2 FQNEAQ (reference sequence). The DNA for the CDR3 is TGTGCCAGCATCCGGAGGGGTAGCGGGGGTTACAATGAGCAGTTCTTC. It encodes CASIRRGSGGYNEQFF.

The chain is built from TRBV19 and TRBJ1-5, with D perhaps matching TRBD1 (5 bases). V lost 6 bases, J lost 2 bases, and 20 bases lay in between. Per germline, CDR1 LNHDA and CDR2 SQIVND (reference sequence). The CDR3 is 17 residues long. DNA of the CDR3: TGTGCCAGTAGCCCTCCCCTGTCTCGGGGGGGCAATCAGCCCCAGCATTTT. It translates to CASSPPLSRGGNQPQHF.

The rearrangement joins TRBV19 to TRBJ1-6, with 8 positions matching TRBD1. Per germline, CDR1 LNHDA and CDR2 SQIVND (reference sequence). V lost 6 bases and J lost 9; bases outside the gene matches: 4. CDR3 length: 13 amino acids. This CDR3 is CASSGQGSSPLHF. The CDR3 region has the DNA TGTGCCAGTAGCGGACAGGGAAGTTCACCCCTCCACTTT.

V usage is TRBV3-1 (or the pseudogene TRBV3-2) and J usage is TRBJ1-6, with D uncertain. With 4 bases removed from V and 6 bases from J, the gap between germline ends came to 13 bases. Germline CDR1 LGHDT, CDR2 YNNKEL (reference sequence). The CDR3 contains 15 residues. The CDR3 loop is CASSPPGVINSPLHF. The CDR3 bases are TGTGCCAGCAGCCCGCCCGGGGTAATTAATTCACCCCTCCACTTT.

The genes are TRBV29-1 and TRBJ2-2; D might be TRBD2 (6 bases). V was clipped by 4 bases and J by 3 bases, with 9 bases between them. CDR3 size: 13 residues. Germline V gene sequence: CDR1 SQVTM, CDR2 ANQGSEA. The CDR3 sequence is CSVARGYTGELFF. The CDR3, as DNA: TGCAGCGTTGCTCGGGGGTACACCGGGGAGCTGTTTTTT.

The V gene is TRBV11-1, the J gene TRBJ1-1, with 11 bases fitting TRBD1. The CDR3 sequence is 16 residues long. V trimming: 4 bases; J trimming: 6 bases; junction bases outside the gene matches: 10. CDR1 and CDR2 from the germline V gene are SGHAT and FQDESV (reference sequence). CDR3 sequence (DNA): TGTGCCAGCAGCTACCAACCGGGACAGGGGGGTTCTGAAGCTTTCTTT. Protein sequence: CASSYQPGQGGSEAFF. The full variable domain, in which reference TRBV11-1 and TRBJ1-1 provide the parts outside the CDR3, is EAEVAQSPRYKITEKSQAVAFWCDPISGHATLYWYRQILGQGPELLVQFQDESVVDDSQLPKDRFSAERLKGVDSTLKIQPAELGDSAMYLCASSYQPGQGGSEAFFGQGTRLTVV.

A single count supports this clone. CDR3 region: CASREVGAISYNEQFF. The CDR3 bases are TGTGCCAGCCGCGAGGTAGGGGCGATCTCCTACAATGAGCAGTTCTTC. This chain links TRBV19 with TRBJ2-1, with a possible D match to TRBD1 (5 bases). In germline, CDR1 is LNHDA, CDR2 SQIVND (reference sequence). CDR3 size: 16 residues. V lost 9 bases, J lost 0 bases, and 18 bases lay in between.

The chain uses TRBV3-1 (or the pseudogene TRBV3-2) and TRBJ2-7; no definite D call. CDR3 length: 13 residues. Trimming took 5 bases from V and 0 from J, leaving 8 bases between them. In germline, CDR1 is LGHDT, CDR2 YNNKEL (reference sequence). CDR3 loop: CASSSLISYEQYF. The CDR3 nucleotides read TGTGCCAGCAGCTCGTTAATCTCCTACGAGCAGTACTTC.

The V call is TRBV5-6, the J call TRBJ1-2, with a tentative D call TRBD1 (5 bases). CDR3 length: 13 residues. The germline V and J ends were trimmed by 2 bases and 4 bases, with 9 bases remaining between them. In germline, CDR1 is SGHDT, CDR2 YYEEEE. CDR3 sequence: CASSLRQGYGYTF. Written as DNA, the CDR3 is TGTGCCAGCAGCTTACGGCAGGGCTATGGCTACACCTTC.

The V and J genes are TRBV11-2 and TRBJ1-2; 7 nucleotides match TRBD1. Per the germline V gene, CDR1 is SGHAT and CDR2 is FQNNGV. The CDR3 covers 14 residues. The V gene end was trimmed by 3 bases and the J gene end by 1 base; junction bases not matched to a gene: 2. The CDR3 region is CASSLGTDNYGYTF. The DNA for the CDR3 is TGTGCCAGCAGCTTGGGGACAGATAACTATGGCTACACCTTC.

The chain joins TRBV5-1 to TRBJ2-1; 8 bases fit TRBD2. The CDR3 loop spans 20 amino acids. Germline CDR1 reads SGHRS; CDR2 reads YFSETQ. V lost 4 bases to trimming and J lost 0 bases; unmatched junction nucleotides: 18. CDR3 DNA: TGCGCCAGCAGCACGTCGGGGGGGGCTCCCAAGGGACGCTCCTACAATGAGCAGTTCTTC. It yields the protein CASSTSGGAPKGRSYNEQFF.

This rearrangement joins TRBV5-1 to TRBJ2-7; 10 bases are shared with TRBD2. This CDR3 has 17 amino acids. J lost 0 bases, V lost 4 bases, and 10 bases had no gene match. The V gene's germline CDR1 is SGHRS and CDR2 YFSETQ. DNA of the CDR3: TGCGCCAGCAGCACCCGGGTAGCGGGGGGTAGCTCCTACGAGCAGTACTTC. Protein sequence: CASSTRVAGGSSYEQYF.

This clone was counted between two and nine times. The rearrangement uses TRBV5-5 and TRBJ1-2; 8 nucleotides line up with TRBD1. Germline CDR1 and CDR2: SGHKS and YYEKEE (reference sequence). Trimming cost V 2 bases and J 1 base; bases outside gene matches: 10. This CDR3 region has 17 residues. CDR3 amino acids: CASSFRTGGFGNYGYTF. The CDR3, as DNA: TGTGCCAGCAGCTTCAGAACAGGGGGATTTGGTAACTATGGCTACACCTTC.

V usage is TRBV3-1 (or the pseudogene TRBV3-2) and J usage is TRBJ1-4; 9 nucleotides align to TRBD1. The CDR3 runs 14 residues. Germline CDR1 is LGHDT and CDR2 is YNNKEL (reference sequence). V shed 3 bases and J 9 bases; nucleotides not matched to a gene: 5. CDR3 in amino acids: CASSQGQGIQKLFF. CDR3 DNA: TGTGCCAGCAGCCAGGGACAGGGTATACAAAAACTGTTTTTT.